This TCR beta chain was sequenced during a study of metastatic and nonmetastatic thyroid tumors. Study-level information: Repertoire comparison spanned blood and tumor or nodule tissue of malignant and benign thyroid patients. General study points: The reported finding was significantly higher TCR beta diversity in malignant thyroid tumors relative to benign nodules, in blood and tumor.

Not a single patient had been given any form of treatment at any point before undergoing thyroid surgery. Under the authors' procedure: Variation in CDR3 across clinicopathological groups served as the basis for constructing a distant-metastasis classifier in papillary thyroid cancer. TCRdb re-called clones from the PCR reads using MiXCR. TCRdb's processing, not the study's, gives the V and J calls here. The sample records some 20,000 clones, around a fifth being singletons. This clone was counted many times. Antigen unknown. V shed 0 bases and J shed 4 bases, with 10 bases lying between them. Germline-derived CDR1 and CDR2 are KGHSH and LQKENI. The CDR3 is 14 residues long.

This sequence was found in a female donor with papillary thyroid cancer or a benign thyroid nodule (not recorded which). Some clones in this sample may be carry-over from other donors' samples. Sequencing was performed on tumor tissue. This rearrangement joins TRBV18 to TRBJ2-7, with D possibly being TRBD1 (5 bases). CDR3 DNA: TGTGCCAGCTCACCACCGCGGACAACGTACGAGCAGTACTTC. Translation gives CASSPPRTTYEQYF.